The 22 T cell receptor beta chains presented below share a single source sample, sequenced in a study of cytomegalovirus exposure and HLA in healthy donors. The PCR employed 60 Vbeta primers together with 13 Jbeta primers. The table came from immunoSEQ multiplex PCR; TCRdb's copy has only in-frame clones and leaves some out. The table shows around 62,000 clones, with around 80% occurring only once. Sequencing input: PBMCs. The source of these receptors is a man between 35 and 55 years old in good health and CMV-seronegative.

The V and J genes are TRBV11-2 and TRBJ2-5; TRBD2 matches 9 bases. The CDR3 sequence is 18 residues long. Germline CDR1 and CDR2: SGHAT and FQNNGV. J gave up 2 bases and V 4 bases, and 14 bases lay outside the gene matches. CDR3 in amino acids: CASSSRVAGVVGQETQYF. DNA of the CDR3: TGTGCCAGCAGCTCCCGGGTAGCGGGAGTCGTCGGGCAAGAGACCCAGTACTTC.

The chain combines TRBV5-1 with TRBJ2-5; a possible D gene is TRBD2 (6 bases). With the DNA end fitting TRBJ2-7 better, the J assignment may be wrong. The CDR3 runs 14 residues. CDR1 and CDR2 from the germline V gene are SGHRS and YFSETQ. The chain's CDR3 is CASSGGTATYEQYF. The DNA for the CDR3 is TGCGCCAGCAGCGGGGGGACCGCCACCTACGAGCAGTACTTC.

The V gene is TRBV6-6, the J gene TRBJ1-5; perhaps TRBD1 as D (5 bases). This CDR3 is built from 12 residues. Trimming shortened V by 0 bases and J by 12 bases, and 9 bases separated the two germline ends. CDR1 is MNHNY and CDR2 is SVGAGI in the germline V gene (reference sequence). The CDR3 nucleotides read TGTGCCAGCAGTTACTCGGTGGGACTCCAGCATTTT. Its protein is CASSYSVGLQHF.

This clone was picked up a small number of times. V usage is TRBV5-1 and J usage is TRBJ2-3; 9 nucleotides line up with TRBD2. Germline assignment: CDR1 SGHRS and CDR2 YFSETQ. The CDR3 covers 15 residues. Unmatched junction bases numbered 5, after V lost 4 bases and J lost 2 bases. This chain's CDR3 is CASSPWTSDTDTQYF. The CDR3 DNA follows: TGCGCCAGCAGCCCTTGGACTAGCGACACAGATACGCAGTATTTT.

The chain recombines TRBV18 with TRBJ2-2; TRBD1 might be the D (5 bases). Germline V gene data show CDR1 as KGHSH and CDR2 as LQKENI. CDR3 length equals 14 residues. Trimming cost V 4 bases and J 6 bases, with 12 bases left between them. CDR3 coding DNA: TGTGCCAGCTCACGATCTAGACAGCCCGGGGAGCTGTTTTTT. As protein: CASSRSRQPGELFF.

The chain carries TRBV7-2 and TRBJ1-1; D is perhaps TRBD1 (5 bases). Germline assignment: CDR1 SGHTA and CDR2 FQGNSA. Between the trimmed V and J ends, which lost 3 bases and 1 base, there was a span of 15 bases. This CDR3 is 16 amino acids long. The CDR3 spells CASSFTLQVPNTEAFF. CDR3 in DNA: TGTGCCAGCAGCTTCACCTTACAGGTTCCGAACACTGAAGCTTTCTTT.

V is TRBV2 and J is TRBJ1-2, with TRBD1 identical over 7 bases. Germline V gives CDR1 SNHLY, CDR2 FYNNEI. The V segment lost 3 bases and the J segment 6 bases; nucleotides outside the gene matches: 1. There are 12 residues in the CDR3. The CDR3 nucleotides read TGTGCCAGCAGTGACAGGGGGAATGGCTACACCTTC. It is translated as CASSDRGNGYTF.

This rearrangement joins TRBV19 to TRBJ2-1, with 9 nucleotides matching TRBD1. V lost 9 bases, J lost 5 bases, and 14 bases stayed unmatched. Germline values: CDR1 LNHDA, CDR2 SQIVND (reference sequence). The CDR3 has 16 amino acids. For the CDR3, the DNA is TGTGCCAGCAGAACCCCTACAGGGGGCATCGACAATGAGCAGTTCTTC. Amino acids: CASRTPTGGIDNEQFF.

V and J are TRBV19 and TRBJ2-2, with 7 bases matching TRBD2. Germline loops: CDR1 LNHDA, CDR2 SQIVND (reference sequence). The junction had 2 bases not matched to a gene; V was cut back by 7 bases and J by 0 bases. The CDR3 runs 14 residues. CDR3 residues: CASTSGANTGELFF. The DNA of the CDR3 is TGTGCCAGTACCAGCGGGGCGAACACCGGGGAGCTGTTTTTT.

The J gene is TRBJ1-1, the V gene TRBV7-6; tentatively, D is TRBD1 (5 bases). In germline, CDR1 is SGHVS, CDR2 FNYEAQ. V shed 5 bases and J shed 10 bases, with 17 bases lying between them. This CDR3 is built from 13 residues. DNA for the CDR3: TGTGCCAGCAGCCTAGATTCCAGGGCGCGAGCTTTCTTT. This encodes CASSLDSRARAFF. The whole variable domain, remainder taken from reference TRBV7-6 and TRBJ1-1, is GAGVSQSPRYKVTKRGQDVALRCDPISGHVSLYWYRQALGQGPEFLTYFNYEAQQDKSGLPNDRFSAERPEGSISTLTIQRTEQRDSAMYRCASSLDSRARAFFGQGTRLTVV.

J is TRBJ2-7 and V is TRBV5-1; perhaps TRBD1 as D (5 bases). CDR3 length: 13 amino acids. V gave up 0 bases and J gave up 2 bases, with 6 bases separating them. CDR1 and CDR2 from the germline V gene are SGHRS and YFSETQ. The CDR3 DNA is TGCGCCAGCAGCTTGGAGGGGACCTACGAGCAGTACTTC. Translation: CASSLEGTYEQYF. Looking up the rest from reference TRBV5-1 and TRBJ2-7 gives the full variable domain: KAGVTQTPRYLIKTRGQQVTLSCSPISGHRSVSWYQQTPGQGLQFLFEYFSETQRNKGNFPGRFSGRQFSNSRSEMNVSTLELGDSALYLCASSLEGTYEQYFGPGTRLTVT.

The chain employs TRBV6-1 and TRBJ1-2; 11 nucleotides align to TRBD1. This CDR3 has 15 amino acids. The V and J ends lost 5 bases and 6 bases, in that order; junction bases with no gene match: 8. Germline loops: CDR1 MNHNS, CDR2 SASEGT. The CDR3 sequence is CASSRTGGARDGYTF. For the CDR3, the DNA is TGTGCCAGCAGTCGGACAGGGGGCGCCAGGGATGGCTACACCTTC.

This clone turned up a few times. Germline and junction disagree at one end, which may indicate a read error. The J gene is TRBJ2-7, the V gene TRBV4-1; unclear D gene. Germline lookup yields CDR1 MGHRA and CDR2 YSYEKL. The CDR3 runs to 15 residues. Here the CDR3 reads CASSQVRVRTYEQYF. In DNA form, the CDR3 reads TGTGCCAGCAGCCAAGTCCGGGTCCGCACCTACGAGCAGTACTTC.

The chain uses TRBV10-2 and TRBJ1-5; a possible D gene is TRBD1 (5 bases). This CDR3 spans 14 amino acids. Germline CDR1 is WSHSY and CDR2 is SAAADI. Trimming removed 7 bases at V and 0 bases at J, with 10 bases between. In DNA form, the CDR3 reads TGCGCCAGCACTCAGGGTAATAGCAATCAGCCCCAGCATTTT. It translates to CASTQGNSNQPQHF.

The rearrangement links TRBV11-2 to TRBJ2-1; 8 bases are a match to TRBD2. The V gene end was trimmed by 4 bases and the J gene end by 4 bases; junction bases not matched to a gene: 9. CDR1 and CDR2 (germline): SGHAT, FQNNGV. The CDR3 runs 16 residues. CDR3 sequence (DNA): TGTGCCAGCAGCTCTACCCGTCGCGGGAGGTACAATGAGCAGTTCTTC. As protein: CASSSTRRGRYNEQFF.

This rearrangement joins TRBV5-4 to TRBJ2-1, with D possibly TRBD2 on 5 matching bases. Germline CDR1 is SGHNT and CDR2 is YYREEE (reference sequence). V was trimmed by 0 bases and J by 4 bases, leaving 14 bases between them. This CDR3 has 16 residues. The CDR3 spells CASSLAGVLRYNEQFF. The DNA of the CDR3 is TGTGCCAGCAGCTTGGCCGGGGTTCTGAGGTACAATGAGCAGTTCTTC.

This chain connects TRBV18 to TRBJ1-5, with D unresolved. The CDR3 has 17 amino acids. Germline CDR1 reads KGHSH; CDR2 reads LQKENI. V was trimmed by 3 bases and J by 5 bases, leaving 20 bases between them. The CDR3, as DNA: TGTGCCAGCTCACCCAGCGAGATTGCCAGCCCTCATCAGCCCCAGCATTTT. Translating gives CASSPSEIASPHQPQHF.

By proportion, this clone is medium-sized. V gene TRBV10-2 combines with J gene TRBJ2-1; 9 bases map to TRBD2. Germline CDR1 WSHSY, CDR2 SAAADI. The J segment lost 4 bases and the V segment lost 2 bases, leaving 0 bases of the junction unmatched. The CDR3 has 14 amino acids. Here the CDR3 reads CASSEGLAYNEQFF. Here the CDR3 DNA reads TGCGCCAGCAGTGAGGGACTAGCGTACAATGAGCAGTTCTTC.

This clone appeared once. The rearrangement uses TRBV4-1 and TRBJ2-5, with 10 bases aligning to TRBD2. Germline loops: CDR1 MGHRA, CDR2 YSYEKL. The ends lost 0 bases at V and 6 bases at J; junction bases unmatched: 22. This CDR3 spans 21 amino acids. CDR3 loop: CASSQDQFQVAGGVMGKTQYF. DNA for the CDR3: TGCGCCAGCAGCCAAGATCAGTTCCAAGTAGCGGGGGGAGTCATGGGAAAGACCCAGTACTTC.

The chain employs TRBV27 and TRBJ2-7, with D perhaps matching TRBD1 (6 bases). V dropped 5 bases and J dropped 3 bases, with 14 bases sitting between them. This CDR3 has 14 residues. Germline V gene lookup returns CDR1 MNHEY and CDR2 SMNVEV (reference sequence). DNA for the CDR3: TGTGCCAGCAGTCTACAGGGCACCTACTACGAGCAGTACTTC. It specifies CASSLQGTYYEQYF.

The CDR3 region is CASGGEGVFTDTQYF. CDR3 nucleotide sequence: TGCGCCAGCGGAGGAGAGGGGGTTTTCACAGATACGCAGTATTTT. V and J are TRBV4-1 and TRBJ2-3; tentative D call: TRBD1 (6 bases). The CDR3 runs to 15 residues. Germline CDR1 MGHRA, CDR2 YSYEKL. V was pared by 8 bases and J by 2 bases, with 17 bases between.

The V gene is TRBV11-1, the J gene TRBJ2-3; 9 bases match TRBD1. Germline assignment: CDR1 SGHAT and CDR2 FQDESV (reference sequence). This CDR3 contains 16 residues. The V segment lost 6 bases and the J segment 6 bases; nucleotides outside the gene matches: 13. CDR3 in amino acids: CASSTRTGEAGDTQYF. The CDR3 bases are TGTGCCAGCAGTACAAGGACAGGGGAAGCAGGGGATACGCAGTATTTT.